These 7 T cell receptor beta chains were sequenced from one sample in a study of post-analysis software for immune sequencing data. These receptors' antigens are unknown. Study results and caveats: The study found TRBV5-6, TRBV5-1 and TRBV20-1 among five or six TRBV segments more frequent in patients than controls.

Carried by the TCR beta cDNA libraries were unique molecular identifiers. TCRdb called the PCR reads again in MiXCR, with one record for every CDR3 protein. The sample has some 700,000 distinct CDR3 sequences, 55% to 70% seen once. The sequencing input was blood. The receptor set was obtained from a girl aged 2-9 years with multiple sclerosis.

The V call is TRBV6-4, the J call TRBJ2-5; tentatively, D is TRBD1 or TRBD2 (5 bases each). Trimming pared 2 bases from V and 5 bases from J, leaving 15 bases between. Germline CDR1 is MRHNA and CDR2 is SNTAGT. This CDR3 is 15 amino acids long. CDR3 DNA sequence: TGTGCCAGCAGTGACGGGGACGGGGACGGGGAGACCCAGTACTTC. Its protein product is CASSDGDGDGETQYF.

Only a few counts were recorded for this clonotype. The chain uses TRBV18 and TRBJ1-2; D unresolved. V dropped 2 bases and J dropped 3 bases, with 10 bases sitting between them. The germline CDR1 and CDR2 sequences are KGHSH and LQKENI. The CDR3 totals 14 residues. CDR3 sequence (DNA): TGTGCCAGCTCACCATCGGTCCAAGACTATGGCTACACCTTC. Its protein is CASSPSVQDYGYTF.

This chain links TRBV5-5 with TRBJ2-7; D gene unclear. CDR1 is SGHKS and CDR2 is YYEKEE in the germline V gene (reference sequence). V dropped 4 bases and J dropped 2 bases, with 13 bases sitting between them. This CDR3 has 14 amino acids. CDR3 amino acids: CASSKVGVPYEQYF. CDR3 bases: TGTGCCAGCAGCAAGGTAGGAGTTCCCTACGAGCAGTACTTC.

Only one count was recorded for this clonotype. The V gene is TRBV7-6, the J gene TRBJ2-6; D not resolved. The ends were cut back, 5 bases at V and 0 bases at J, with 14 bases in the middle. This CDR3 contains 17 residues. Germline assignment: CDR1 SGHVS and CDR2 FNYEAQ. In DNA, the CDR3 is TGTGCCAGCAGCCAAAATCTACTGAACTCTGGGGCCAACGTCCTGACTTTC. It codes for CASSQNLLNSGANVLTF.

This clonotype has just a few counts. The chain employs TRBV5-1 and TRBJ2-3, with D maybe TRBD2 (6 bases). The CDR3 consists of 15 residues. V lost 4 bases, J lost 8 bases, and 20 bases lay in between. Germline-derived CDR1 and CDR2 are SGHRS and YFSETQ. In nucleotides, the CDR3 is TGCGCCAGCAGCCCAGGAGGGCCCCTTAAATCTACGCAGTATTTT. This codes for CASSPGGPLKSTQYF.

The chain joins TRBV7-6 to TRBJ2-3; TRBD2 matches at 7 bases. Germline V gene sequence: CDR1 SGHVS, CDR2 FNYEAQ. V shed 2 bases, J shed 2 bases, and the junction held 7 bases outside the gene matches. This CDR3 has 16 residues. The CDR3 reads CASSLSASGNTDTQYF. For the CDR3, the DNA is TGTGCCAGCAGCTTAAGTGCTAGCGGTAACACAGATACGCAGTATTTT.

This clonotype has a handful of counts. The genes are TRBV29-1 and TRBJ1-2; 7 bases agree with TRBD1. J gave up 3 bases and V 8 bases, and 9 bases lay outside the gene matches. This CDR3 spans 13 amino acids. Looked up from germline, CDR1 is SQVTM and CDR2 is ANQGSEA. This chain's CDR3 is CSTLQGSDYGYTF. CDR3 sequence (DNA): TGCAGCACACTACAGGGGAGCGACTATGGCTACACCTTC.